This TCR beta chain originates from a study of T-cell reconstitution after alpha-beta-depleted transplantation in children. Whole-study results and caveats: Several patients had high TCRbeta diversity at day 60; it came from surviving recipient T cells and thymic progenitors. There were reportedly several hundred expanded graft clones from which alpha-beta T cells came about two months after transplant. The authors attributed T-cell counts and diversity one year after transplant mostly to newly produced T cells.

The authors prepared the TCRbeta library with unique molecular identifiers. Using its own MiXCR run on the PCR reads, TCRdb lists one record per CDR3 protein. The sample lists 200,000 to 300,000 distinct CDR3 sequences, around 25% occurring once. To note about this clonotype: No antigen is known for it.

The CDR3 extends over 15 amino acids. Deletions cut 0 bases from V and 0 bases from J, with 9 bases between. Germline V CDR1 and CDR2: SGHVS, FQNEAQ. Specimen: PBMCs, collected before TCRalphabeta/CD19-depleted stem cell transplant. The receptor was derived from a girl aged 2 to 10 with Fanconi anemia, due to receive a stem cell transplant. The rearrangement joins TRBV7-8 to TRBJ2-7; D gene ambiguous. This chain's CDR3 is CASSLALGGSYEQYF. CDR3 nucleotide sequence: TGTGCCAGCAGCTTAGCCCTGGGTGGCTCCTACGAGCAGTACTTC.